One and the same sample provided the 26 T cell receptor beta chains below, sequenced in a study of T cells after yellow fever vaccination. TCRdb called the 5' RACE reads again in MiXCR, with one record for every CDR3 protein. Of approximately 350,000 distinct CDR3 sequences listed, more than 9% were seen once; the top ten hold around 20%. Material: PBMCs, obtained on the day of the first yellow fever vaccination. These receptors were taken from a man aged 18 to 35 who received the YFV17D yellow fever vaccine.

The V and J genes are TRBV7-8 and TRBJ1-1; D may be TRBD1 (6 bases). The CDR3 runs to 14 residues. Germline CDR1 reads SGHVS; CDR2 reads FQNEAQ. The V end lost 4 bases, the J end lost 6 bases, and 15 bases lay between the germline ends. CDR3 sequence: CASSSTGGPSEAFF. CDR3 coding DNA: TGTGCCAGCAGCTCGACGGGGGGCCCGTCTGAAGCTTTCTTT.

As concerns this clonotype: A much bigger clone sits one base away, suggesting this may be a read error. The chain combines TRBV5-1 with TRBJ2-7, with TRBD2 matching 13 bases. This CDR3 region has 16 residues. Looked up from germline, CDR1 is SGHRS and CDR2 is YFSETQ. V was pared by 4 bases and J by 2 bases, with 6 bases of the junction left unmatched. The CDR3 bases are TGCGCCAGCAGCATCGGGACTAGCGGGGCCGCCTACGAGCAGTACTTC. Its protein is CASSIGTSGAAYEQYF.

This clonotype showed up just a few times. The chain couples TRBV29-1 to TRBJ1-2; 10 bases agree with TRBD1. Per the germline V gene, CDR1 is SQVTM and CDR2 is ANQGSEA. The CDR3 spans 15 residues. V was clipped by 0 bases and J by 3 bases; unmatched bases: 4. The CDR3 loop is CSVEDPGTGDYGYTF. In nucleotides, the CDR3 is TGCAGCGTTGAAGATCCCGGGACAGGGGACTATGGCTACACCTTC.

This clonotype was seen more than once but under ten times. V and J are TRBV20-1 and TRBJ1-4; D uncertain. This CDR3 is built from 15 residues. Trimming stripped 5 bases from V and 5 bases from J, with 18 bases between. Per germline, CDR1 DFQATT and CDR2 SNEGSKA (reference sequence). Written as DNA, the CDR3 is TGCAGTGCTTATCGTCCACCTCTAGGGAATGAAAAACTGTTTTTT. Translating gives CSAYRPPLGNEKLFF.

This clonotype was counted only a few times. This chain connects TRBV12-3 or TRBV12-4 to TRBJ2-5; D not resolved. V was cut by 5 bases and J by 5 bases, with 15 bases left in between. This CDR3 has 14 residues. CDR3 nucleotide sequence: TGTGCCAGCAGTCCCCGTTTTGTGGGGGAGACCCAGTACTTC. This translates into CASSPRFVGETQYF.

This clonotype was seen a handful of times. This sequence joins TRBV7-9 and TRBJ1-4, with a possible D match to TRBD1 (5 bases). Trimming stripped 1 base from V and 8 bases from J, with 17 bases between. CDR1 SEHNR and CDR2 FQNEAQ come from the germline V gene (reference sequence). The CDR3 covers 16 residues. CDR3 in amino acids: CASSLVPQVGGEKLFF. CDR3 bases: TGTGCCAGCAGCTTAGTTCCACAGGTCGGCGGCGAAAAACTGTTTTTT.

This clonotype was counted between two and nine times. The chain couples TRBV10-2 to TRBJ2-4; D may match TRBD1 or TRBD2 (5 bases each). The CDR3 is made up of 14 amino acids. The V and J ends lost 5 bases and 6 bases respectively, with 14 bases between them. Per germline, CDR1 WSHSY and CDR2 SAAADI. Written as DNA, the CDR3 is TGCGCCAGCAGTCACGGACGGGGCTCAAACATTCAGTACTTC. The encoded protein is CASSHGRGSNIQYF.

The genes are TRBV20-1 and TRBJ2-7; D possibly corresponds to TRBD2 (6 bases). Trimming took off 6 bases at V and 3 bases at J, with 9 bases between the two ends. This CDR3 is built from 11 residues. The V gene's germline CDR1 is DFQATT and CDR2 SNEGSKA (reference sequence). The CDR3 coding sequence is TGCAGTGCACTGGGACTCTACGAGCAGTACGTC. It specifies CSALGLYEQYV.

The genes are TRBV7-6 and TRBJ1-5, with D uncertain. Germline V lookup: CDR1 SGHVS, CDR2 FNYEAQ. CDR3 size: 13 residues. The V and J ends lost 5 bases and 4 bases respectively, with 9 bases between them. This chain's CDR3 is CASSPTINQPQHF. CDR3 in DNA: TGTGCCAGCAGCCCGACCATAAATCAGCCCCAGCATTTT.

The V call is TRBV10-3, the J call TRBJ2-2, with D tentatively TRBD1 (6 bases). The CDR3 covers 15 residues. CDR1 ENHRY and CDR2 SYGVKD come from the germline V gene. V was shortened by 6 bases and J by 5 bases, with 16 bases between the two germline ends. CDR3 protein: CAIRRGEQGTGELFF. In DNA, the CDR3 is TGTGCCATCAGGAGGGGAGAACAGGGAACCGGGGAGCTGTTTTTT.

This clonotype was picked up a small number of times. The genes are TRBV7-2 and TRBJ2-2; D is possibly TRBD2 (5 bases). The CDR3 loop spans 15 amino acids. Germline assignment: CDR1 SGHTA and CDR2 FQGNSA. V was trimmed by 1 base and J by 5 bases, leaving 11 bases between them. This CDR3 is CASSLGASLTGELFF. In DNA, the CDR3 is TGTGCCAGCAGCTTAGGGGCTAGCCTAACCGGGGAGCTGTTTTTT.

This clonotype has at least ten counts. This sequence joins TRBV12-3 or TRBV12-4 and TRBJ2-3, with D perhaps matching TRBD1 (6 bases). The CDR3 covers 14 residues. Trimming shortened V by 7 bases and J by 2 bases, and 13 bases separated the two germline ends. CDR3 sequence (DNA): TGTGCCAGCACCTTACAGGGCCCCACAGATACGCAGTATTTT. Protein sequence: CASTLQGPTDTQYF.

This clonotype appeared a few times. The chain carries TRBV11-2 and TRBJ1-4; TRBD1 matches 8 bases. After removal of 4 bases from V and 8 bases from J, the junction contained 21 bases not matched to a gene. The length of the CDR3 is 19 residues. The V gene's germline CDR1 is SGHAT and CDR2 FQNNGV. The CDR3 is CASSSPLSLNRGSKEKLFF. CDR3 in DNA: TGTGCCAGCAGCTCCCCCCTTTCGCTTAACAGGGGGTCGAAGGAAAAACTGTTTTTT.

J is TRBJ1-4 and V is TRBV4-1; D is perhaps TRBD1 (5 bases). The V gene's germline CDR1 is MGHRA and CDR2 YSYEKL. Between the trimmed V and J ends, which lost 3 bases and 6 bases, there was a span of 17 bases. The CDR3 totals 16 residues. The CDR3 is CASSQTRRQGDEKLFF. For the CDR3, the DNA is TGCGCCAGCAGCCAGACTCGGCGGCAGGGCGATGAAAAACTGTTTTTT.

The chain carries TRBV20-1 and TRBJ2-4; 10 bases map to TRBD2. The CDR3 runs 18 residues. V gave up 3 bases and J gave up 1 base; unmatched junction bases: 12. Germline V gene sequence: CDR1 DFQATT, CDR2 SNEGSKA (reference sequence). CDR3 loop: CSASILAGGRGAKNIQYF. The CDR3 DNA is TGCAGTGCTAGTATATTAGCGGGGGGCCGGGGGGCCAAAAACATTCAGTACTTC.

CDR3 loop: CASSALAGSLTETQYF. In nucleotides, the CDR3 is TGTGCCAGCAGCGCCCTAGCGGGGTCTTTAACAGAGACCCAGTACTTC. J is TRBJ2-5 and V is TRBV7-9; 9 nucleotides agree with TRBD2. CDR3 length: 16 residues. V lost 5 bases to trimming and J lost 4 bases; unmatched junction nucleotides: 11. Germline-derived CDR1 and CDR2 are SEHNR and FQNEAQ (reference sequence).

CDR3 in DNA: TGTGCCAGCAGTGCCCAGGGGGCGAGGGGAGATACGCAGTATTTT. Its protein product is CASSAQGARGDTQYF. This chain connects TRBV6-1 to TRBJ2-3; 8 nucleotides agree with TRBD1. Germline assignment: CDR1 MNHNS and CDR2 SASEGT. The CDR3 runs 15 residues. Trimming took 4 bases from V and 5 from J; bases not matched to a gene: 8.

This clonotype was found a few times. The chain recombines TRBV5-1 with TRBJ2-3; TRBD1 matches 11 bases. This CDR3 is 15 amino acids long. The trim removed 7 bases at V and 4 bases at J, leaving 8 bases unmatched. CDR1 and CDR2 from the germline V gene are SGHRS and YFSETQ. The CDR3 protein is CASRRTGGAADTQYF. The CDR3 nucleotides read TGCGCCAGCCGACGGACAGGGGGCGCGGCAGATACGCAGTATTTT. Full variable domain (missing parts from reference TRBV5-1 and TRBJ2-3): KAGVTQTPRYLIKTRGQQVTLSCSPISGHRSVSWYQQTPGQGLQFLFEYFSETQRNKGNFPGRFSGRQFSNSRSEMNVSTLELGDSALYLCASRRTGGAADTQYFGPGTRLTVL.

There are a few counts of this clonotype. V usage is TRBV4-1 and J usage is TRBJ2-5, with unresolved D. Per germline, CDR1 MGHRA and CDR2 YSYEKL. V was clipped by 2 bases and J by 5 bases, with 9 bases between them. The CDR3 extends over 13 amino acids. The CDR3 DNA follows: TGCGCCAGCAGCCAACTTTCCCGTGAGACCCAGTACTTC. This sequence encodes CASSQLSRETQYF.

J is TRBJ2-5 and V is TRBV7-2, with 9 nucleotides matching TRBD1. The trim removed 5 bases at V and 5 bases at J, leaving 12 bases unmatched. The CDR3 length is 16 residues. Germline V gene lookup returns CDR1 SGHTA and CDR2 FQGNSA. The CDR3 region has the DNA TGTGCCAGCAGCCCTCTACAGGGGGCAAGGGGGGAGACCCAGTACTTC. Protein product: CASSPLQGARGETQYF.

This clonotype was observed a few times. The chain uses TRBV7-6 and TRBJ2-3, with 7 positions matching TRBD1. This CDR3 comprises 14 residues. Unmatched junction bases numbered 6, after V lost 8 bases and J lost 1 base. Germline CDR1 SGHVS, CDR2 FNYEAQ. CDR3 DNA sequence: TGTGCCAGCCGACGACAGGGCCGCACAGATACGCAGTATTTT. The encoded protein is CASRRQGRTDTQYF.

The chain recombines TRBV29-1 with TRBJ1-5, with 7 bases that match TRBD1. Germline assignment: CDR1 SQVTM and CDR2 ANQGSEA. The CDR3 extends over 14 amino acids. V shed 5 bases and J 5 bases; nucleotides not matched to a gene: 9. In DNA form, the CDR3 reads TGCAGCGTTTCCCCGACAGGGCCGGATCAGCCCCAGCATTTT. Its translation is CSVSPTGPDQPQHF.

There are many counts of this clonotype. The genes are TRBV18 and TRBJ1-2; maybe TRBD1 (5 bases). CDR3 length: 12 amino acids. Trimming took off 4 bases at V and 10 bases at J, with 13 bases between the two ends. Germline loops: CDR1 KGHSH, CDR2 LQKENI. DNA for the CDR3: TGTGCCAGCTCACGTGCCGACAGAACCTACACCTTC. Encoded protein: CASSRADRTYTF. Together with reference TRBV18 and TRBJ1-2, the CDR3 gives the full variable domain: NAGVMQNPRHLVRRRGQEARLRCSPMKGHSHVYWYRQLPEEGLKFMVYLQKENIIDESGMPKERFSAEFPKEGPSILRIQQVVRGDSAAYFCASSRADRTYTFGSGTRLTVV.

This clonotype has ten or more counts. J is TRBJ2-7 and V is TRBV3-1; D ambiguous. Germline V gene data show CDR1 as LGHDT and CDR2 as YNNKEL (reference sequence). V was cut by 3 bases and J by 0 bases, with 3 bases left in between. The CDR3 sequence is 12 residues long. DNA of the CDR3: TGTGCCAGCAGCCAGAGCTCCTACGAGCAGTACTTC. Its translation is CASSQSSYEQYF.

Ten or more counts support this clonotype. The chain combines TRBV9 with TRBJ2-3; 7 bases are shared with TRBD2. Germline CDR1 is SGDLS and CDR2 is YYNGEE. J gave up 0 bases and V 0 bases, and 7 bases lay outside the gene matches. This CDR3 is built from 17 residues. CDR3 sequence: CASSVGLAVPSTDTQYF. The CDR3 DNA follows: TGTGCCAGCAGCGTAGGGCTAGCGGTGCCTAGCACAGATACGCAGTATTTT.

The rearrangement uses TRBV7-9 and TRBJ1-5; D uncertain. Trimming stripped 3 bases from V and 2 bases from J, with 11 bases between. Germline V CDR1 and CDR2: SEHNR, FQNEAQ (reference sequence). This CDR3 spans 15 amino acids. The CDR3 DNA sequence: TGTGCCAGCAGCTTGAACAGTGGTGGCAATCAGCCCCAGCATTTT. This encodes CASSLNSGGNQPQHF.